A single sample gave rise to the 18 T cell receptor beta chains below, sequenced in a study of regulatory T cells in long-lasting Graves disease. Regarding time point: persistent/refractory GD, antithyroid drugs over 5 years with positive TRAb. TCR sequences were obtained from RNA taken from PBMCs. CDR3 regions were amplified by Arm-PCR using iRepertoire HTBI primers to build TCR beta libraries. TCRdb passed the multiplex PCR reads through MiXCR, listing each CDR3 protein once. This table has approximately 690,000 distinct CDR3 sequences, 25% to 35% appearing once. Source: peripheral blood mononuclear cells (PBMCs), taken when the disease was refractory, from a patient treated with antithyroid drugs. The origin of the receptors is a female donor with Graves disease.

This chain links TRBV7-9 with TRBJ1-2, with D perhaps matching TRBD1 (5 bases). Trimming removed 4 bases at V and 6 bases at J, with 18 bases between. The CDR3 is made up of 15 amino acids. The germline gives CDR1 SEHNR, CDR2 FQNEAQ (reference sequence). The CDR3 loop reads CASSYGAGQSDGYTF. The DNA of the CDR3 is TGTGCCAGCAGCTACGGGGCAGGGCAGTCGGATGGCTACACCTTC.

The V call is TRBV3-1, the J call TRBJ2-5; 8 nucleotides agree with TRBD1. In germline, CDR1 is LGHDT, CDR2 YNNKEL (reference sequence). The CDR3 runs 16 residues. V was clipped by 4 bases and J by 0 bases; unmatched bases: 7. CDR3 sequence reads: CASSPWDRLYQETQYF. The CDR3 DNA reads as TGTGCCAGCAGCCCATGGGACAGGCTGTACCAAGAGACCCAGTACTTC.

The chain recombines TRBV20-1 with TRBJ2-7; D gene unclear. The germline gives CDR1 DFQATT, CDR2 SNEGSKA (reference sequence). The CDR3 is 14 residues long. Trimming left V 5 bases short and J 2 bases short, with 16 bases between. The CDR3 coding sequence is TGCAGTGCTTTGTGGAACAGTACCGCCTACGAGCAGTACTTC. Translated: CSALWNSTAYEQYF.

The V and J genes are TRBV12-5 and TRBJ2-7; 9 bases match TRBD1. After removal of 6 bases from V and 6 bases from J, the junction contained 9 bases not matched to a gene. The CDR3 has 14 amino acids. Per the germline V gene, CDR1 is LGHNT and CDR2 is FRNRAP. Written as DNA, the CDR3 is TGTGCTAGTGGAGTAAACAGGGGGCGTAGCGAGCAGTACTTC. Residues: CASGVNRGRSEQYF.

This clonotype was counted a few times. The V and J genes are TRBV9 and TRBJ2-7; TRBD2 aligns across 10 bases. The CDR3 covers 14 residues. Germline assignment: CDR1 SGDLS and CDR2 YYNGEE. V gave up 2 bases and J gave up 3 bases; unmatched junction bases: 2. CDR3 bases: TGTGCCAGCAGCGTGGGACTAGCGAGCTACGAGCAGTACTTC. Protein product: CASSVGLASYEQYF.

This clonotype was seen ten or more times. This chain joins TRBV2 and TRBJ1-2; weak D call: TRBD1 (6 bases). The V end lost 7 bases, the J end lost 8 bases, and 17 bases lay between the germline ends. CDR3 length: 13 amino acids. CDR1 and CDR2 from the germline V gene are SNHLY and FYNNEI. The CDR3 loop reads CASTEQGFSGYTF. The CDR3 bases are TGTGCCAGCACAGAACAGGGATTCTCCGGCTACACCTTC.

This clonotype was seen repeatedly, ten times or more. The chain couples TRBV20-1 to TRBJ1-2, with D possibly being TRBD1 (5 bases). The CDR3 covers 12 residues. The ends were cut back, 0 bases at V and 6 bases at J, with 8 bases in the middle. Germline V CDR1 and CDR2: DFQATT, SNEGSKA (reference sequence). For the CDR3, the DNA is TGCAGTGCTAGAGACGGGGGTGATGGCTACACCTTC. Its protein product is CSARDGGDGYTF.

This clonotype has a handful of counts. The V call is TRBV20-1, the J call TRBJ1-2, with D possibly being TRBD1 (6 bases). CDR3 size: 12 residues. Trimming removed 3 bases at V and 8 bases at J, with 13 bases between. Germline V gene data show CDR1 as DFQATT and CDR2 as SNEGSKA (reference sequence). CDR3 coding DNA: TGCAGTGCTAGTTTAACGGGGGGCGGCTACACCTTC. This encodes CSASLTGGGYTF.

This clonotype was counted a few times. V and J are TRBV12-3 or TRBV12-4 and TRBJ1-2; D is uncertain. V lost 5 bases and J 5 bases, leaving 18 bases between the germline ends. The CDR3 spans 15 residues. Here the CDR3 reads CASSGVSDRGYGYTF. CDR3 sequence (DNA): TGTGCCAGCAGTGGGGTATCGGATCGCGGTTATGGCTACACCTTC.

This clonotype has just a few counts. The chain links TRBV18 to TRBJ2-2; D is uncertain. There are 10 residues in the CDR3. Germline CDR1 is KGHSH and CDR2 is LQKENI. CDR3 nucleotide sequence: TGTGCTGGAGTTCCCGGGGAGCTGTTTTTT. This sequence encodes CAGVPGELFF.

This clonotype was detected many times. The chain combines TRBV12-3 or TRBV12-4 with TRBJ1-5; D gene unclear. V lost 1 base and J 7 bases, leaving 14 bases between the germline ends. The CDR3 covers 15 residues. The CDR3 DNA reads as TGTGCCAGCAGTTTAGGTCTGGAGGTTTTGCAGCCCCAGCATTTT. This codes for CASSLGLEVLQPQHF.

This clonotype was seen at least ten times. V gene TRBV28 combines with J gene TRBJ1-5; TRBD1 matches 7 bases. The CDR3 totals 13 residues. The V and J ends lost 6 bases and 6 bases, in that order; junction bases with no gene match: 5. The germline gives CDR1 MDHEN, CDR2 SYDVKM. The CDR3 loop is CASSRDRVQPQHF. The CDR3 nucleotides are TGTGCCAGCAGCCGCGACAGGGTTCAGCCCCAGCATTTT.

This clonotype was observed many times. CDR3 residues: CASGFISAGGYTF. The CDR3 nucleotides read TGTGCCAGCGGCTTCATCAGCGCGGGGGGCTACACCTTC. The J gene is TRBJ1-2, the V gene TRBV2; D gene ambiguous. V lost 8 bases and J lost 8, with 18 bases in between. The CDR3 is 13 amino acids. Germline lookup yields CDR1 SNHLY and CDR2 FYNNEI.

DNA of the CDR3: TGCGCCAGCAGCCAAGTAGGGAAGGGGACTGAAGCTTTCTTT. This codes for CASSQVGKGTEAFF. The genes are TRBV4-1 and TRBJ1-1, with a possible D match to TRBD1 (5 bases). Germline CDR1 and CDR2: MGHRA and YSYEKL. V was cut by 1 base and J by 5 bases, with 11 bases left in between. The CDR3 length is 14 residues.

There are a few counts of this clonotype. V usage is TRBV29-1 and J usage is TRBJ1-2, with 9 bases aligning to TRBD1. The germline gives CDR1 SQVTM, CDR2 ANQGSEA. Losses at the gene ends were 2 bases for V and 5 bases for J; bases not matched to a gene: 6. There are 14 residues in the CDR3. The CDR3: CSVETGQGFYGYTF. For the CDR3, the DNA is TGCAGCGTTGAAACGGGACAGGGTTTTTATGGCTACACCTTC.

This clonotype was seen ten or more times. The rearrangement joins TRBV12-3 or TRBV12-4 to TRBJ2-7; D unresolved. This CDR3 has 13 amino acids. V was cut by 5 bases and J by 0 bases, with 8 bases left in between. CDR3 DNA sequence: TGTGCCAGCAGTCGACCGATCTCCTACGAGCAGTACTTC. As protein: CASSRPISYEQYF.

The gene calls are TRBV28 and TRBJ2-2, with D perhaps TRBD1 (5 bases). The germline gives CDR1 MDHEN, CDR2 SYDVKM. This CDR3 comprises 16 residues. Trimming removed 6 bases from V and 5 bases from J, with 19 bases in between. The CDR3 DNA follows: TGTGCCAGCAGCCTCCCCGAACCAGGGTGGACCGGGGAGCTGTTTTTT. It yields the protein CASSLPEPGWTGELFF.

This clonotype was counted a few times. This rearrangement joins TRBV6-1 to TRBJ1-2; 7 nucleotides align to TRBD1. Germline V gives CDR1 MNHNS, CDR2 SASEGT. The CDR3 contains 13 residues. V was clipped by 7 bases and J by 3 bases; unmatched bases: 5. The CDR3 DNA is TGTGCCAGCATCAGGGGGGGTGACTATGGCTACACCTTC. It translates to CASIRGGDYGYTF.